The 23 T cell receptor beta chains given below trace back to one sample, sequenced in a study of cytomegalovirus exposure and HLA in healthy donors. The PCR was carried out with 60 Vbeta primers and 13 Jbeta primers. TCRdb keeps only in-frame clones here, not all; method: immunoSEQ multiplex PCR. This table has around 190,000 clones, roughly four fifths appearing once. Sequenced input: PBMCs. These receptors all come from a woman aged 30 to 39 in good health and CMV-seropositive.

V and J are TRBV5-4 and TRBJ2-1, with TRBD2 matching over 12 bases. Germline CDR1 and CDR2: SGHNT and YYREEE (reference sequence). The length of the CDR3 is 15 residues. Trimming took 0 bases from V and 7 from J; bases not matched to a gene: 2. The CDR3 here is CASSLGLAGENEQFF. As DNA, the CDR3 is TGTGCCAGCAGCTTGGGACTAGCGGGAGAAAATGAGCAGTTCTTC. Using reference TRBV5-4 and TRBJ2-1 for the parts outside the CDR3, the full variable domain is ETGVTQSPTHLIKTRGQQVTLRCSSQSGHNTVSWYQQALGQGPQFIFQYYREEENGRGNFPPRFSGLQFPNYSSELNVNALELDDSALYLCASSLGLAGENEQFFGPGTRLTVL.

The gene calls are TRBV9 and TRBJ1-1, with a tentative D call TRBD1 (6 bases). V lost 4 bases, J lost 0 bases, and 16 bases lay in between. The germline V gene has CDR1 SGDLS and CDR2 YYNGEE. The CDR3 consists of 16 residues. CDR3 in DNA: TGTGCCAGCAGCCCCGGGGGGGCGGTCATGAACACTGAAGCTTTCTTT. Residues: CASSPGGAVMNTEAFF.

V and J are TRBV11-2 and TRBJ1-2; D perhaps matches TRBD1 (5 bases). Germline V gene sequence: CDR1 SGHAT, CDR2 FQNNGV. The CDR3 is made up of 13 amino acids. The V gene lost 8 bases and the J gene lost 4 bases, with 14 bases spanning the gap. The CDR3 here is CASAAGGTYGYTF. The CDR3 DNA reads TGTGCCAGCGCCGCCGGGGGGACCTATGGCTACACCTTC.

The J gene is TRBJ2-2, the V gene TRBV7-9; D ambiguous. The CDR3 loop spans 14 amino acids. V lost 3 bases, J lost 4 bases, and 9 bases lay in between. Germline CDR1 reads SEHNR; CDR2 reads FQNEAQ (reference sequence). CDR3 residues: CASSLVQPTGELFF. The CDR3 nucleotides are TGTGCCAGCAGCTTGGTACAGCCCACCGGGGAGCTGTTTTTT. The variable domain in full, completed from reference TRBV7-9 and TRBJ2-2, reads DTGVSQNPRHKITKRGQNVTFRCDPISEHNRLYWYRQTLGQGPEFLTYFQNEAQLEKSRLLSDRFSAERPKGSFSTLEIQRTEQGDSAMYLCASSLVQPTGELFFGEGSRLTVL.

This clone has a handful of counts. The V call is TRBV5-6, the J call TRBJ2-7, with a tentative D call TRBD1 (6 bases). V was trimmed by 4 bases and J by 3 bases, leaving 11 bases between them. This CDR3 contains 13 residues. Germline V gene sequence: CDR1 SGHDT, CDR2 YYEEEE. The CDR3 sequence is CASSTLQGYEQYF. CDR3 bases: TGTGCCAGCAGCACTCTACAGGGCTACGAGCAGTACTTC.

The V and J genes are TRBV4-1 and TRBJ2-7, with TRBD2 as a possible D gene (6 bases). Trimming stripped 2 bases from V and 5 bases from J, with 16 bases between. Germline CDR1 reads MGHRA; CDR2 reads YSYEKL. The CDR3 consists of 15 residues. In nucleotides, the CDR3 is TGCGCCAGCAGCCAATCGGAGGGAACCGTAGACGAGCAGTACTTC. Residues: CASSQSEGTVDEQYF.

In nucleotides, the CDR3 is TGTGCCAGTAGCACCAAAGGGGGGGCGATTTTCAACGAGCAGTACTTC. This gives the protein CASSTKGGAIFNEQYF. This chain connects TRBV19 to TRBJ2-7, with D possibly being TRBD2 (7 bases). Germline V gene sequence: CDR1 LNHDA, CDR2 SQIVND (reference sequence). The length of the CDR3 is 16 residues. V was cut by 6 bases and J by 5 bases, with 23 bases left in between.

The V and J genes are TRBV6-5 and TRBJ1-5; TRBD1 matches at 9 bases. J gave up 5 bases and V 5 bases, and 4 bases lay outside the gene matches. This CDR3 has 14 residues. The germline V gene encodes CDR1 MNHEY and CDR2 SVGAGI. The CDR3 loop reads CASSADRGDQPQHF. DNA for the CDR3: TGTGCCAGCAGTGCTGACAGGGGGGATCAGCCCCAGCATTTT.

The chain has TRBV10-1 and TRBJ2-5; TRBD1 matches at 7 bases. The CDR3 covers 14 residues. With 4 bases clipped from V and 5 bases from J, the junction kept 7 bases outside the gene matches. Germline lookup yields CDR1 WNHNN and CDR2 SYGVQD (reference sequence). The CDR3 coding sequence is TGCGCCAGCAGTGGACAGGGTCTGGCGGAGACCCAGTACTTC. Protein sequence: CASSGQGLAETQYF.

CDR3 DNA sequence: TGTGCCAGCAGCGGTAGCCGATACACAGATACGCAGTATTTT. Translated, it gives CASSGSRYTDTQYF. This rearrangement joins TRBV27 to TRBJ2-3, with D unclear. The germline V gene has CDR1 MNHEY and CDR2 SMNVEV (reference sequence). The CDR3 is 14 amino acids. Between the trimmed V and J ends, which lost 6 bases and 2 bases, there was a span of 12 bases.

V usage is TRBV29-1 and J usage is TRBJ1-2; weak D call: TRBD1 (5 bases). Trimming stripped 3 bases from V and 3 bases from J, with 20 bases between. Germline CDR1 and CDR2: SQVTM and ANQGSEA. The CDR3 sequence is 16 residues long. The CDR3 DNA reads TGCAGCGTTGAGGACCGGGCAGGGTGGTTCGACTATGGCTACACCTTC. This codes for CSVEDRAGWFDYGYTF.

This clone was seen a single time. V usage is TRBV28 and J usage is TRBJ2-5; D possibly corresponds to TRBD1 (6 bases). Trimming left V 5 bases short and J 4 bases short, with 11 bases between. CDR1 and CDR2 from the germline V gene are MDHEN and SYDVKM. The length of the CDR3 is 13 residues. DNA of the CDR3: TGTGCCAGCAGTAACAGGGTTCCAGAGACCCAGTACTTC. Protein product: CASSNRVPETQYF.

V is TRBV10-1 and J is TRBJ1-1; no reliable D call. V was trimmed by 5 bases and J by 1 base, leaving 8 bases between them. Germline V gene lookup returns CDR1 WNHNN and CDR2 SYGVQD (reference sequence). The CDR3 spans 13 residues. The CDR3 reads CASSLNSNTEAFF. CDR3 coding DNA: TGCGCCAGCAGTTTGAACTCGAACACTGAAGCTTTCTTT.

The V gene is TRBV7-8, the J gene TRBJ1-1; TRBD1 aligns across 8 bases. Unmatched junction bases numbered 1, after V lost 0 bases and J lost 4 bases. Germline CDR1 reads SGHVS; CDR2 reads FQNEAQ. CDR3 size: 14 residues. The CDR3 region is CASSLATGGTEAFF. CDR3 bases: TGTGCCAGCAGCTTAGCTACAGGGGGCACTGAAGCTTTCTTT.

The genes are TRBV11-2 and TRBJ1-1; 10 nucleotides line up with TRBD1. Germline V gives CDR1 SGHAT, CDR2 FQNNGV. V lost 5 bases, J lost 1 base, and 13 bases stayed unmatched. The CDR3 is 18 amino acids. The CDR3 protein is CASSAKFGGTGENTEAFF. The CDR3 bases are TGTGCCAGCAGCGCCAAATTCGGGGGGACAGGGGAGAACACTGAAGCTTTCTTT.

This clone was seen a few times. The chain has TRBV2 and TRBJ2-2, with 10 bases aligning to TRBD1. V lost 11 bases and J lost 5; bases outside the gene matches: 8. The CDR3 sequence is 14 residues long. Germline values: CDR1 SNHLY, CDR2 FYNNEI. CDR3 bases: TGTGCCGGACGACAGGGGGCCAGAACCGGGGAGCTGTTTTTT. It yields the protein CAGRQGARTGELFF.

The V gene is TRBV2, the J gene TRBJ2-3; TRBD2 agrees at 13 bases. Trimming took 11 bases from V and 3 from J; bases not matched to a gene: 8. Germline V CDR1 and CDR2: SNHLY, FYNNEI. CDR3 length: 15 residues. The CDR3 region has the DNA TGTGCCGGGGGACTAGCGGGATCTGGGACAGATACGCAGTATTTT. As protein: CAGGLAGSGTDTQYF.

As to this clone: Other DNA sequences in this sample translate to the same CDR3. This sequence joins TRBV6-4 and TRBJ2-3; 12 nucleotides align to TRBD2. The junction had 3 bases not matched to a gene; V was cut back by 2 bases and J by 3 bases. CDR3 length: 16 residues. Germline V lookup: CDR1 MRHNA, CDR2 SNTAGT. The CDR3 spells CASSDLAGGSTDTQYF. CDR3 sequence (DNA): TGTGCCAGCAGTGACCTAGCGGGGGGGAGTACAGATACGCAGTATTTT.

In DNA, the CDR3 is TGTGCCAGCAGGGGAGGAAGAACTGGAAACACCATATATTTT. Translated, it gives CASRGGRTGNTIYF. The gene calls are TRBV28 and TRBJ1-3; D uncertain. Germline CDR1 MDHEN, CDR2 SYDVKM. The CDR3 contains 14 residues. V was cut by 6 bases and J by 2 bases, with 11 bases left in between.

This clone has just one count. V is TRBV11-3 and J is TRBJ1-3; 8 bases fit TRBD1. The CDR3 has 15 amino acids. With 5 bases clipped from V and 5 bases from J, the junction kept 8 bases outside the gene matches. Germline CDR1 is SGHNT and CDR2 is YENEEA. As DNA, the CDR3 is TGTGCCAGCAGCCAAGATTACAGGGGGAGAAACACCATATATTTT. Translated, it gives CASSQDYRGRNTIYF.

This sequence joins TRBV15 and TRBJ2-1; weak D call: TRBD2 (6 bases). Germline CDR1 reads LNHNV; CDR2 reads YYDKDF (reference sequence). Trimming pared 0 bases from V and 0 bases from J, leaving 9 bases between. This CDR3 region has 16 residues. The CDR3 loop reads CATSRDLGGSYNEQFF. CDR3 sequence (DNA): TGTGCCACCAGCAGAGATCTGGGGGGCTCCTACAATGAGCAGTTCTTC.

The chain recombines TRBV28 with TRBJ2-5, with D possibly being TRBD2 (5 bases). The germline CDR1 and CDR2 sequences are MDHEN and SYDVKM. V was trimmed by 8 bases and J by 4 bases, leaving 26 bases between them. This CDR3 comprises 17 residues. DNA for the CDR3: TGTGCCAGCGAAACCTCCAGGTTTGGGAGCGCGCGAGAGACCCAGTACTTC. It translates to CASETSRFGSARETQYF.

The chain combines TRBV27 with TRBJ2-1; D tentatively reads TRBD1 or TRBD2 (6 bases each). Deletions cut 10 bases from V and 8 bases from J, with 18 bases between. Germline V gene data show CDR1 as MNHEY and CDR2 as SMNVEV (reference sequence). The CDR3 contains 13 residues. The CDR3 region has the DNA TGTGCCACCAGGGGCGGGGCAAGCGATGAGCAGTTCTTC. This codes for CATRGGASDEQFF.